Here is one T cell receptor (beta chain) with its context. This sample was included in a study of blood T cell repertoires in COVID-19. Cohorts were assigned according to the clinical history that participants reported. CDR3 length: 14 residues. From germline, CDR1 is SEHNR and CDR2 FQNEAQ (reference sequence). V lost 6 bases to trimming and J lost 3 bases, with 12 bases between them. Methods used by the authors: Scientists estimated how many nucleated cells there were by amplifying reference gene primers. Data came from immunoSEQ multiplex PCR; TCRdb stores just in-frame clones and leaves some out. V and J calls and clone size are as listed in that table; D and trimming were resolved from the DNA. The sample contains about 140,000 clones, approximately 80% of which appear only once.

Sample: PBMCs or T cells enriched from blood (not recorded which). This TCR was recovered from a young woman who had been exposed to COVID-19. This chain uses TRBV7-9 with TRBJ1-5; no reliable D call. For the CDR3, the DNA is TGTGCCAGCAGAAGGCCCGGACTCAATCAGCCCCAGCATTTT. Its translation: CASRRPGLNQPQHF.